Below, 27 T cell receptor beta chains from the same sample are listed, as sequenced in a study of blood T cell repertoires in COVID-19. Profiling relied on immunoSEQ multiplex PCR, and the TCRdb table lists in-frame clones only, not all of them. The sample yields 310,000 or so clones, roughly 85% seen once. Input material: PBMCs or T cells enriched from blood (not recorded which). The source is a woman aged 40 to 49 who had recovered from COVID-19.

CDR3 sequence reads: CASSQGATLQETQYF. DNA for the CDR3: TGTGCCAGCAGCCAAGGTGCAACTCTGCAAGAGACCCAGTACTTC. This chain joins TRBV14 and TRBJ2-5; D not certain. CDR3 length: 15 amino acids. V dropped 1 base and J dropped 2 bases, with 11 bases sitting between them. Per the germline V gene, CDR1 is SGHDN and CDR2 is FVKESK.

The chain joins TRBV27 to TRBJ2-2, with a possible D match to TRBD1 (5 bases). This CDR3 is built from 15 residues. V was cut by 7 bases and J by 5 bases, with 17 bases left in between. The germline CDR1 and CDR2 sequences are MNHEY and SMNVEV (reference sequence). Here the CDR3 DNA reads TGTGCCAGCACCCAGGCCCAGGGCGGTACCGGGGAGCTGTTTTTT. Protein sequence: CASTQAQGGTGELFF.

The CDR3: CASSLAYTRHTDTQYF. The CDR3 DNA follows: TGTGCCAGCAGTTTGGCCTACACGCGACACACAGATACGCAGTATTTT. The chain carries TRBV28 and TRBJ2-3, with D uncertain. CDR3 length equals 16 residues. Germline values: CDR1 MDHEN, CDR2 SYDVKM. Trimming took 3 bases from V and 2 from J, leaving 15 bases between them.

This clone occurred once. The DNA of the CDR3 is TGCGCCAGCAGTGAGTCGACGGCGGGCGTACAAGAGACCCAGTACTTC. This encodes CASSESTAGVQETQYF. V is TRBV10-1 and J is TRBJ2-5; the D gene is possibly TRBD2 (5 bases). V shed 0 bases and J shed 2 bases, with 13 bases lying between them. Germline V gene sequence: CDR1 WNHNN, CDR2 SYGVQD (reference sequence). CDR3 length equals 16 residues.

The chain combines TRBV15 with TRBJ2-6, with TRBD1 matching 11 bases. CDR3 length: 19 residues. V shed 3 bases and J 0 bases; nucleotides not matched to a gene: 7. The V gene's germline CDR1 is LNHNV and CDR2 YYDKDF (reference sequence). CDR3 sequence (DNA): TGTGCCACCAGCAGGCCTTACGGGACAGGGGGCTCTGGGGCCAACGTCCTGACTTTC. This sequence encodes CATSRPYGTGGSGANVLTF.

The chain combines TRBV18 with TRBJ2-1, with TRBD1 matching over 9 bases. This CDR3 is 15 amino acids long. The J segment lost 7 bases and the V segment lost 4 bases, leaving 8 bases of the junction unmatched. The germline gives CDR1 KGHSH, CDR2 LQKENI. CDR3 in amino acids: CASSRTGGSGNEQFF. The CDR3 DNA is TGTGCCAGCTCACGCACAGGGGGCAGCGGGAATGAGCAGTTCTTC.

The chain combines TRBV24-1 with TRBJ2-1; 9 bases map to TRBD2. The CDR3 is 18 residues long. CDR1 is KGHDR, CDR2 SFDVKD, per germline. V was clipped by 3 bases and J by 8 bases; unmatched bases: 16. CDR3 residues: CATSDPHGGRGRHYEQFF. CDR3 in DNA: TGTGCCACCAGTGATCCCCATGGCGGGAGGGGGCGTCACTATGAGCAGTTCTTC.

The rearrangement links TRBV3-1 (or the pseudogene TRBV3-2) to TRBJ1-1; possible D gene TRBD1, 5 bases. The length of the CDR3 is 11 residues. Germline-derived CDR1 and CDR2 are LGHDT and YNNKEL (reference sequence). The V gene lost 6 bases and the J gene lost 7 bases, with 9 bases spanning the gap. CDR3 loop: CASRSGVEAFF. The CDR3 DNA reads TGTGCCAGCAGGTCGGGGGTTGAAGCTTTCTTT.

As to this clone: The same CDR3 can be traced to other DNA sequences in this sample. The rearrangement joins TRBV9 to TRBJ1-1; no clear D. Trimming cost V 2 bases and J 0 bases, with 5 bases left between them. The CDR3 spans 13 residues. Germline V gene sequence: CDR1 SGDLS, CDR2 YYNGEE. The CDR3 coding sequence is TGTGCCAGCAGCGTGGCCATGAACACTGAAGCTTTCTTT. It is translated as CASSVAMNTEAFF.

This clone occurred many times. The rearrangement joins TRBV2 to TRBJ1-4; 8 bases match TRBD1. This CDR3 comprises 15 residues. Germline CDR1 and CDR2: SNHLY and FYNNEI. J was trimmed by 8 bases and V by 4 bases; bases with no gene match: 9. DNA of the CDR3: TGTGCCAGCAGTGGGTTGGGACAGGCCCAAGAAAAACTGTTTTTT. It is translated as CASSGLGQAQEKLFF.

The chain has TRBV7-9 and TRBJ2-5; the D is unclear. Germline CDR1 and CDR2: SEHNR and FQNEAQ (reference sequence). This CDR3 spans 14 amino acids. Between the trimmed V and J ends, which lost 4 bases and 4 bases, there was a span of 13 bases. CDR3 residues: CASSSPWPGETQYF. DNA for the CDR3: TGTGCCAGCAGCTCCCCGTGGCCGGGAGAGACCCAGTACTTC.

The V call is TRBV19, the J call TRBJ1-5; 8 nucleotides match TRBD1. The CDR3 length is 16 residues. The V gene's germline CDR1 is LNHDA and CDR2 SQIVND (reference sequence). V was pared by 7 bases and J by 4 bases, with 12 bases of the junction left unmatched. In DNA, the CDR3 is TGTGCCAGTACCTCGGGACAGGCGAAAAGAAATCAGCCCCAGCATTTT. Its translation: CASTSGQAKRNQPQHF.

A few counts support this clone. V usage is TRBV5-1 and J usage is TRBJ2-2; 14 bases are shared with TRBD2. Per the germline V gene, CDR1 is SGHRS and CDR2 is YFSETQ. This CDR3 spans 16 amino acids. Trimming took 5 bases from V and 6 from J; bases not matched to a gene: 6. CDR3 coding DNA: TGCGCCAGCAGACAGACTAGCGGGAGGGCCCCCGGGGAGCTGTTTTTT. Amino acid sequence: CASRQTSGRAPGELFF.

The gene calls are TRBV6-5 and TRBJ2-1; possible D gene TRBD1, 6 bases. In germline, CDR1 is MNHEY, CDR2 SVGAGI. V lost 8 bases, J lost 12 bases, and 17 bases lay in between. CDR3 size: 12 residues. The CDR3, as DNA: TGTGCCAGCGGTTCTACAGGGCGAGGGCAGTTCTTC. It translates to CASGSTGRGQFF.

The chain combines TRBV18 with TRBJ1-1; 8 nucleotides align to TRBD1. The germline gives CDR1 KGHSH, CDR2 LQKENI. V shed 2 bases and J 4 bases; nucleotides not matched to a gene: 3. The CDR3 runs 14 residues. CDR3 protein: CASSPSDRATEAFF. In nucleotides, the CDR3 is TGTGCCAGCTCACCATCGGACAGGGCCACTGAAGCTTTCTTT.

CDR3 sequence (DNA): TGTGCCAGCAGTTCGTTTAATTCACCCCTCCACTTT. Translated, it gives CASSSFNSPLHF. The rearrangement joins TRBV28 to TRBJ1-6; D unresolved. In germline, CDR1 is MDHEN, CDR2 SYDVKM. The CDR3 sequence is 12 residues long. With 4 bases removed from V and 6 bases from J, the gap between germline ends came to 4 bases.

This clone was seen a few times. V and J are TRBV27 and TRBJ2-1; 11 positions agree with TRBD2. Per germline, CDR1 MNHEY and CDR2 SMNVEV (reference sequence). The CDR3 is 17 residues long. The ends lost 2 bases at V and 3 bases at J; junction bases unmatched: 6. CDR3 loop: CASSLRRLAGNYNEQFF. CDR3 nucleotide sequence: TGTGCCAGCAGTTTACGCCGACTAGCGGGAAACTACAATGAGCAGTTCTTC.

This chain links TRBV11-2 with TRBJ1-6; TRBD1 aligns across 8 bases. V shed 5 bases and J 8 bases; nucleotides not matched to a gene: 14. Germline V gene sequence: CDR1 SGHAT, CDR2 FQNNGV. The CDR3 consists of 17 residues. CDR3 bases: TGTGCCAGCAGCCCTATAGGAACTACAGGGGGATATTCACCCCTCCACTTT. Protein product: CASSPIGTTGGYSPLHF.

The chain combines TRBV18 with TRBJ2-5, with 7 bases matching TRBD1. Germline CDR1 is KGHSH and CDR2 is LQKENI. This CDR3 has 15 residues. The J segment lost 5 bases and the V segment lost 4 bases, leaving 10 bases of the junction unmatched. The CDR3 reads CASSRRTGGEETQYF. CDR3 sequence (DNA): TGTGCCAGCTCACGTAGGACAGGTGGGGAGGAGACCCAGTACTTC.

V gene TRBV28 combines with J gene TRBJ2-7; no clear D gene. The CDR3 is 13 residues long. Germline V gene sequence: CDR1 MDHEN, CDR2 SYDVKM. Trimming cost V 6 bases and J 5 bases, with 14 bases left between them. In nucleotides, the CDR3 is TGTGCCAGCAGCAACCTATATAACGACGAGCAGTACTTC. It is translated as CASSNLYNDEQYF. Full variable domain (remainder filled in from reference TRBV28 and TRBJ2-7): DVKVTQSSRYLVKRTGEKVFLECVQDMDHENMFWYRQDPGLGLRLIYFSYDVKMKEKGDIPEGYSVSREKKERFSLILESASTNQTSMYLCASSNLYNDEQYFGPGTRLTVT.

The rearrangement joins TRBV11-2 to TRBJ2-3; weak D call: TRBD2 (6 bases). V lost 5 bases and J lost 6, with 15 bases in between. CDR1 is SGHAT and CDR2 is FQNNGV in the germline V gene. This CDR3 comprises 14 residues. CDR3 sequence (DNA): TGTGCCAGCAGCAGTGTTAATGGGGGGGATACGCAGTATTTT. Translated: CASSSVNGGDTQYF.

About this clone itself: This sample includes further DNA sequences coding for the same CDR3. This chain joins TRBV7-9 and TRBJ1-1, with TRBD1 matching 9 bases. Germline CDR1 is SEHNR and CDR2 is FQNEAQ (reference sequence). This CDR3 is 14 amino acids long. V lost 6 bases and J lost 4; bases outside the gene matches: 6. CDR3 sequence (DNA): TGTGCCAGCAGTCTTCCGGGACAGGGCACTGAAGCTTTCTTT. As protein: CASSLPGQGTEAFF.

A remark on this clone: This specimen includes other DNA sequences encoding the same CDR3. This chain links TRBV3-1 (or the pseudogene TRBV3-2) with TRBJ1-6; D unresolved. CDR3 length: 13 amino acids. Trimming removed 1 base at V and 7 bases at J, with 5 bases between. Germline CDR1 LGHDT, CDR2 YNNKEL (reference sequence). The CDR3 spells CASSQGGNSPLHF. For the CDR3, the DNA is TGTGCCAGCAGCCAAGGCGGAAATTCACCCCTCCACTTT.

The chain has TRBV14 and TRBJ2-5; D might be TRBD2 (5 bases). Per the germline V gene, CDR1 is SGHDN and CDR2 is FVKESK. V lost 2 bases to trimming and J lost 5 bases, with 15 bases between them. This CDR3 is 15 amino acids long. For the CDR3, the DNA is TGTGCCAGCAGCCAATACGGCGGGCGCGTGGAGACCCAGTACTTC. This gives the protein CASSQYGGRVETQYF.

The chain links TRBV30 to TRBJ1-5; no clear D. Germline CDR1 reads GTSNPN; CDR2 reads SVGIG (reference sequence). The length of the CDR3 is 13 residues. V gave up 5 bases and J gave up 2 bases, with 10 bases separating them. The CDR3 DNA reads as TGTGCCTGGGACCACGGAGGCAATCAGCCCCAGCATTTT. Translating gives CAWDHGGNQPQHF.

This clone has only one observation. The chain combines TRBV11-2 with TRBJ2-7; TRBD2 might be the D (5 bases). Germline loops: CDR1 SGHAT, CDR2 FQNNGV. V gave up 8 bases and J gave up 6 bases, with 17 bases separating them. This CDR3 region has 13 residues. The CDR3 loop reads CASLGRRSSEQYF. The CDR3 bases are TGTGCCAGCCTGGGCAGGAGGTCGTCCGAGCAGTACTTC. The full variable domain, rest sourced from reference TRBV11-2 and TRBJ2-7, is EAGVAQSPRYKIIEKRQSVAFWCNPISGHATLYWYQQILGQGPKLLIQFQNNGVVDDSQLPKDRFSAERLKGVDSTLKIQPAKLEDSAVYLCASLGRRSSEQYFGPGTRLTVT.

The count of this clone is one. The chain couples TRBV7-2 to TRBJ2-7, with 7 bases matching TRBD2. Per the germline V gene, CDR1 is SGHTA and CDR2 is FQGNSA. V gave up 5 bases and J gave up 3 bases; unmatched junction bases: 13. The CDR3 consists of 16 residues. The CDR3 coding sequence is TGTGCCAGCAGCCCAGAATCTAGCGGAGCAGTCTACGAGCAGTACTTC. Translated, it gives CASSPESSGAVYEQYF.